The 20 T cell receptor beta chains below all came from one sample that was sequenced in a study of regulatory T cells in long-lasting Graves disease. HTBI primers from iRepertoire and Arm-PCR of CDR3 regions yielded the TCR beta libraries. TCRdb independently ran MiXCR on the multiplex PCR reads; one entry per CDR3 protein. The data hold 300,000 to 400,000 distinct CDR3 sequences, with more than 15% observed a single time. Specified time point: newly diagnosed GD, antithyroid drugs for less than 3 months. The TCR library was made from RNA that had been extracted from PBMCs in TRIzol. Specimen: peripheral blood mononuclear cells (PBMCs), collected at new diagnosis, from a patient treated with antithyroid drugs. The receptor source for this set is a female donor with Graves disease.

This clonotype was recorded a few times. The chain combines TRBV5-8 with TRBJ1-4; 9 positions match TRBD1. Germline CDR1 reads SGHTS; CDR2 reads YDEGEE. This CDR3 is 15 amino acids long. Losses at the gene ends were 2 bases for V and 7 bases for J; bases not matched to a gene: 6. The CDR3 loop reads CASSLEGQGGEKLFF. Written as DNA, the CDR3 is TGTGCCAGCAGCTTAGAGGGACAGGGAGGTGAAAAACTGTTTTTT.

There are many counts of this clonotype. This sequence joins TRBV20-1 and TRBJ2-1, with D unclear. This CDR3 has 14 amino acids. The germline V gene encodes CDR1 DFQATT and CDR2 SNEGSKA (reference sequence). Trimming removed 0 bases at V and 5 bases at J, with 11 bases between. In nucleotides, the CDR3 is TGCAGTGCTAGAGATTTCTGGAGCAACAATGAGCAGTTCTTC. Protein sequence: CSARDFWSNNEQFF.

The chain joins TRBV6-1 to TRBJ1-5, with a possible D match to TRBD1 (5 bases). Germline CDR1 is MNHNS and CDR2 is SASEGT. The CDR3 contains 14 residues. Trimming removed 7 bases at V and 7 bases at J, with 17 bases between. The CDR3 DNA reads TGTGCCAGCATTTCCTGGGTATGGGGGCAGCCCCAGCATTTT. This encodes CASISWVWGQPQHF.

This clonotype was recorded at least ten times. The chain recombines TRBV28 with TRBJ2-2; 15 bases agree with TRBD2. CDR3 length equals 15 residues. The V gene end was trimmed by 5 bases and the J gene end by 10 bases; junction bases not matched to a gene: 5. Germline V lookup: CDR1 MDHEN, CDR2 SYDVKM. The CDR3 spells CASSPGLAGGEELFF. DNA for the CDR3: TGTGCCAGCAGTCCGGGACTAGCGGGAGGAGAGGAGCTGTTTTTT.

This clonotype came up many times. The chain is built from TRBV7-2 and TRBJ2-3; D not resolved. V was shortened by 1 base and J by 0 bases, with 14 bases between the two germline ends. CDR1 SGHTA and CDR2 FQGNSA come from the germline V gene. This CDR3 region has 17 residues. CDR3 sequence reads: CASSLGFGGPSTDTQYF. The CDR3 DNA is TGTGCCAGCAGCTTAGGCTTTGGTGGGCCAAGCACAGATACGCAGTATTTT. Using reference TRBV7-2 and TRBJ2-3 for the parts outside the CDR3, the full variable domain is GAGVSQSPSNKVTEKGKDVELRCDPISGHTALYWYRQSLGQGLEFLIYFQGNSAPDKSGLPSDRFSAERTGGSVSTLTIQRTQQEDSAVYLCASSLGFGGPSTDTQYFGPGTRLTVL.

This chain connects TRBV2 to TRBJ1-6; the D is unclear. In germline, CDR1 is SNHLY, CDR2 FYNNEI. Trimming pared 6 bases from V and 2 bases from J, leaving 14 bases between. The CDR3 has 16 amino acids. CDR3: CASSGRHDTYNSPLHF. The CDR3 DNA reads as TGTGCCAGCAGCGGACGGCACGATACCTATAATTCACCCCTCCACTTT.

Of note for this clonotype: The CDR3 end shows no conserved phenylalanine or tryptophan, and so a read error is likely. The DNA is omitted, as the CDR3 cannot be located on it reliably, and the CDR3 follows TCRdb's listing. The chain is built from TRBV11-2 and TRBJ2-4; the listed D gene, TRBD1, was not tested against the DNA. The germline V gene encodes CDR1 SGHAT and CDR2 FQNNGV. Ends included, the CDR3 has 16 residues. The CDR3: CASSLDGGQGPPYFGP.

CDR3 bases: TGTGCCAGCAGCTTTACTAGCGGGAACGTCGGGGAGCTGTTTTTT. Translation gives CASSFTSGNVGELFF. The chain couples TRBV7-3 to TRBJ2-2; TRBD2 agrees at 10 bases. The V segment lost 3 bases and the J segment 7 bases; nucleotides outside the gene matches: 5. The CDR3 sequence is 15 residues long. Germline assignment: CDR1 SGHTA and CDR2 FQGTGA.

This clonotype was picked up many times. V usage is TRBV27 and J usage is TRBJ2-7; TRBD2 aligns across 7 bases. The CDR3 runs 15 residues. V shed 5 bases and J 7 bases; nucleotides not matched to a gene: 14. Germline CDR1 and CDR2: MNHEY and SMNVEV (reference sequence). As DNA, the CDR3 is TGTGCCAGCAGTATTATTGGGGGGGGGATGGTGGAGCAGTACTTC. Translated: CASSIIGGGMVEQYF.

There are a few counts of this clonotype. V is TRBV29-1 and J is TRBJ2-7; 9 bases are shared with TRBD1. The CDR3 has 12 residues. V dropped 7 bases and J dropped 4; count of bases not matched to a gene: 5. Germline V gene lookup returns CDR1 SQVTM and CDR2 ANQGSEA. CDR3 DNA: TGCAGCGCGGACAGGGGCGGTTACGAGCAGTACTTC. Its protein product is CSADRGGYEQYF.

Only a few counts were recorded for this clonotype. This chain connects TRBV7-8 to TRBJ2-1, with TRBD2 matching over 11 bases. Germline trimming cut 5 bases from V and 2 bases from J; bases unmatched to any gene: 8. Germline V gene sequence: CDR1 SGHVS, CDR2 FQNEAQ. This CDR3 is 17 amino acids long. This chain's CDR3 is CASSLHPSGGTYNEQFF. Here the CDR3 DNA reads TGTGCCAGCAGCCTCCACCCTAGCGGGGGGACCTACAATGAGCAGTTCTTC.

A note on this clonotype: Just one base apart from a much larger clone, this may be a read error. The chain combines TRBV20-1 with TRBJ2-3; 10 bases line up with TRBD2. Judging by the DNA end, TRBJ2-5 fits better; the J call may be wrong. The CDR3 length is 15 residues. CDR1 DFQATT and CDR2 SNEGSKA come from the germline V gene (reference sequence). The DNA for the CDR3 is TGCAGTGCTTTTCCCGGGACTAGCGTACAAGGGGCCCAGTACTTC. Translated: CSAFPGTSVQGAQYF.

This clonotype turned up a few times. This CDR3 fails to terminate in the conserved phenylalanine or tryptophan, so it likely reflects a read error. CDR3 residues: CASRGAEGSNQPQHL. CDR3 sequence (DNA): TGTGCCAGTCGGGGGGCGGAAGGTAGCAATCAGCCCCAGCATTTA. The V call is TRBV28, the J call TRBJ1-5; tentatively, D is TRBD1 (6 bases). V lost 9 bases, J lost 0 bases, and 15 bases lay in between. The CDR3 consists of 15 residues. In germline, CDR1 is MDHEN, CDR2 SYDVKM.

This chain connects TRBV19 to TRBJ2-2; D gene ambiguous. V lost 5 bases to trimming and J lost 7 bases, with 11 bases between them. Germline-derived CDR1 and CDR2 are LNHDA and SQIVND (reference sequence). CDR3 length equals 13 residues. The CDR3: CASSEDRDGELFF. The CDR3 DNA sequence: TGTGCCAGTAGTGAGGATAGAGACGGGGAGCTGTTTTTT.

In DNA, the CDR3 is TGTGCCAGCACCGGGGGGACAGGCGCCCCCTACGAGCAGTACTTC. This translates into CASTGGTGAPYEQYF. J is TRBJ2-7 and V is TRBV6-1; tentative D call: TRBD1 (8 bases). V lost 7 bases and J lost 2, with 18 bases in between. This CDR3 spans 15 amino acids. CDR1 is MNHNS, CDR2 SASEGT, per germline.

This clonotype was detected ten times or more. The V and J genes are TRBV9 and TRBJ2-7; D might be TRBD2 (6 bases). In germline, CDR1 is SGDLS, CDR2 YYNGEE. V lost 0 bases and J lost 0, with 10 bases in between. The CDR3 contains 15 residues. CDR3 protein: CASSVAGASSYEQYF. The CDR3 nucleotides read TGTGCCAGCAGCGTAGCGGGAGCGAGCTCCTACGAGCAGTACTTC.

This clonotype showed up many times. The gene calls are TRBV30 and TRBJ1-2; no firm D call. The V and J ends lost 3 bases and 2 bases respectively, with 10 bases between them. The CDR3 length is 13 residues. The germline gives CDR1 GTSNPN, CDR2 SVGIG (reference sequence). The CDR3: CAWRLGANYGYTF. DNA of the CDR3: TGTGCCTGGAGGCTAGGAGCGAACTATGGCTACACCTTC.

Details on this clonotype: No conserved phenylalanine or tryptophan is present at the end of the CDR3, so a read error is the likely explanation. The chain recombines TRBV18 with TRBJ2-3, with 9 nucleotides matching TRBD1. CDR1 and CDR2 from the germline V gene are KGHSH and LQKENI. This CDR3 spans 14 amino acids. In DNA form, the CDR3 reads TGTACCAGCTCACCGGGACAGGGAACAGATACGCAGTATTTG. It specifies CTSSPGQGTDTQYL.

This clonotype was recorded many times. The V and J genes are TRBV9 and TRBJ2-7, with D perhaps matching TRBD1 (6 bases). V lost 4 bases and J 1 base, leaving 12 bases between the germline ends. The CDR3 has 14 residues. Germline values: CDR1 SGDLS, CDR2 YYNGEE. The CDR3 bases are TGTGCCAGCAGCTCAGGGGATAGGTCCTACGAGCAGTACTTC. This sequence encodes CASSSGDRSYEQYF.

This clonotype was picked up many times. This chain connects TRBV9 to TRBJ2-5; D ambiguous. Germline V gene sequence: CDR1 SGDLS, CDR2 YYNGEE. The length of the CDR3 is 15 residues. Trimming took 1 base from V and 5 from J, leaving 15 bases between them. CDR3 in DNA: TGTGCCAGCAGCGTATCGGCAGGCCTTGAGGAGACCCAGTACTTC. It translates to CASSVSAGLEETQYF.